The clone carrying this T cell receptor (beta chain) came up a few times. Its antigen is undetermined. CDR3 size: 12 residues. V was pared by 6 bases and J by 5 bases, with 13 bases between. From germline, CDR1 is SQVTM and CDR2 ANQGSEA. The sample originates from a study of beta chain features in type 1 diabetes. Study details: What patients shared with healthy donors was a similar profile of age, gender and cell yields. Regarding the study as a whole: HLA influence on TCRB rearrangement stayed unresolved here. Possible PCR preference for shorter templates applied equally to patients and controls. Shortening of TCRB CDR3s, moderate but significant, appeared in all four CD4+ subsets of Type 1 diabetes patients.

Expressed TCRB transcripts were sequenced, since all the RNA that had been isolated was reverse transcribed. Libraries were prepared by immunoSEQ multiplex PCR; TCRdb keeps only in-frame clonotypes and omits some of them. The sample includes nearly 350,000 clones, around 9.7% of them seen just once. The genes are TRBV29-1 and TRBJ1-2; D ambiguous. Material: central memory CD4+ T cells from blood. The sequence was collected from a man under 40 with type 1 diabetes. CDR3 coding DNA: TGCAGCGTCTCTCAGGAAGGGTATGGCTACACCTTC. Translated, it gives CSVSQEGYGYTF.